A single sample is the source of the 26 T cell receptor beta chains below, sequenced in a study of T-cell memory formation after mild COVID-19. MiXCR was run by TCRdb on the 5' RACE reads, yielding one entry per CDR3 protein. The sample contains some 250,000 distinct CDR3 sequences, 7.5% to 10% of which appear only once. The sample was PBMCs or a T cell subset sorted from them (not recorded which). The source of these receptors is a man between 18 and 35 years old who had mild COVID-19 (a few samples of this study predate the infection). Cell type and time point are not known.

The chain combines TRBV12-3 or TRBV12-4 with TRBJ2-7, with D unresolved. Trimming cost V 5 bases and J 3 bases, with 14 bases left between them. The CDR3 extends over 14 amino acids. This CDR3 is CASSLRTASYEQYF. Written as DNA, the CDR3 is TGTGCCAGCAGTCTCCGGACGGCCAGCTACGAGCAGTACTTC.

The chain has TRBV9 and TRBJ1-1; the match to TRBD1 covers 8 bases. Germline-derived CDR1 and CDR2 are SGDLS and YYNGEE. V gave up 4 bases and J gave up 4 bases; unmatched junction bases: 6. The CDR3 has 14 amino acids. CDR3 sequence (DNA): TGTGCCAGCAGCTCTCAGGGGGCGCGCACTGAAGCTTTCTTT. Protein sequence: CASSSQGARTEAFF.

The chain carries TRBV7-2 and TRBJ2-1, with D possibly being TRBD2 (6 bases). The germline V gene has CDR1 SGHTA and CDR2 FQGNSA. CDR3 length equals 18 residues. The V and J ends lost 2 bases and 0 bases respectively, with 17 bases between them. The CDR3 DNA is TGTGCCAGCAGCTTACTTTTACGGCGGGGAAACTCCTACAATGAGCAGTTCTTC. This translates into CASSLLLRRGNSYNEQFF. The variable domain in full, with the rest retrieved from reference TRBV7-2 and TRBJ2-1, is GAGVSQSPSNKVTEKGKDVELRCDPISGHTALYWYRQSLGQGLEFLIYFQGNSAPDKSGLPSDRFSAERTGGSVSTLTIQRTQQEDSAVYLCASSLLLRRGNSYNEQFFGPGTRLTVL.

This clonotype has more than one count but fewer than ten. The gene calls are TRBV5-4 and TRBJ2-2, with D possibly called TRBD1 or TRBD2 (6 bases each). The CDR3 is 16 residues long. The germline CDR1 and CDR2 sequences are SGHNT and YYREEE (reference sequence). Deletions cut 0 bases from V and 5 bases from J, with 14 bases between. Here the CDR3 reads CASSLDQGGFTGELFF. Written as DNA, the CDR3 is TGTGCCAGCAGCTTGGATCAAGGGGGGTTTACCGGGGAGCTGTTTTTT.

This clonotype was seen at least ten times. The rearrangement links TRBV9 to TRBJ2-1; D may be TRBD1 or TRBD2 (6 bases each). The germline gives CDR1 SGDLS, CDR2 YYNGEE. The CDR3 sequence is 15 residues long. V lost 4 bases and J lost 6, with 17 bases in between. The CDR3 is CASSPWGAGINEQFF. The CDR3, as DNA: TGTGCCAGCAGCCCATGGGGGGCAGGGATCAATGAGCAGTTCTTC.

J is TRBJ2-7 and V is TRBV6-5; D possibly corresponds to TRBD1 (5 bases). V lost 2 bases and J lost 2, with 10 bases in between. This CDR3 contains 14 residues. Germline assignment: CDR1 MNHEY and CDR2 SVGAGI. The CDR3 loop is CASSYADSTYEQYF. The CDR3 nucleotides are TGTGCCAGCAGTTACGCTGACAGCACCTACGAGCAGTACTTC.

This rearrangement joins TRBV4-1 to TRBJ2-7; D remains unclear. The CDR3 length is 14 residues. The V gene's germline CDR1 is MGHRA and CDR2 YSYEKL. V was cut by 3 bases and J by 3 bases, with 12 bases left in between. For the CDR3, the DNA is TGCGCCAGCAGCCATTCTATGGGGATCTACGAGCAGTACGTC. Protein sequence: CASSHSMGIYEQYV.

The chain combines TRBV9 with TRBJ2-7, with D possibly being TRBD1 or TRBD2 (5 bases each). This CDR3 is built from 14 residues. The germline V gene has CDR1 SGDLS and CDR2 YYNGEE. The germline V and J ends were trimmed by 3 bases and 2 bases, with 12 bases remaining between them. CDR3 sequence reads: CASSDGTQTYEQYF. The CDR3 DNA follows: TGTGCCAGCAGCGACGGGACGCAGACCTACGAGCAGTACTTC.

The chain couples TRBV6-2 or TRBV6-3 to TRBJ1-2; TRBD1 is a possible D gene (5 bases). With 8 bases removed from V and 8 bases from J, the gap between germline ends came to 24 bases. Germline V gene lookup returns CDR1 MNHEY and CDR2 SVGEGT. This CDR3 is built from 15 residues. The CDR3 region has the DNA TGTGCCAGCCACTTGACAGCCGGGACCGTAGCGGGCTACACCTTC. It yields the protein CASHLTAGTVAGYTF.

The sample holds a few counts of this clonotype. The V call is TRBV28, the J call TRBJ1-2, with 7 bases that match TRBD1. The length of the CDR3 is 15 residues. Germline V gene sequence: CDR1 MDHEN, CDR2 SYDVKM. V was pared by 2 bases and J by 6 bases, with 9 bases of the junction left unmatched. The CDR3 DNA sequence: TGTGCCAGCAGTTTAGCCGGACAGGTAACGGATGGCTACACCTTC. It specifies CASSLAGQVTDGYTF.

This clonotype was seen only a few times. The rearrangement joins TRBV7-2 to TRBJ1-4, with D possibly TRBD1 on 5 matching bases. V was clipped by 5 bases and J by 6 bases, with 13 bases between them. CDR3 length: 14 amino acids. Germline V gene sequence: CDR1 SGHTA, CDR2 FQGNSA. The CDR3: CASSPPGADEKLFF. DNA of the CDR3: TGTGCCAGCAGCCCGCCCGGGGCGGATGAAAAACTGTTTTTT.

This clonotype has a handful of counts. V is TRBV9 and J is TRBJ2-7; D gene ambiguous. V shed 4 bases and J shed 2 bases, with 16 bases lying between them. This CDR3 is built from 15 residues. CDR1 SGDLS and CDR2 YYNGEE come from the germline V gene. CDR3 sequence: CASSLDPSFTYEQYF. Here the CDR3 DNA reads TGTGCCAGCAGCTTGGACCCTTCCTTTACCTACGAGCAGTACTTC.

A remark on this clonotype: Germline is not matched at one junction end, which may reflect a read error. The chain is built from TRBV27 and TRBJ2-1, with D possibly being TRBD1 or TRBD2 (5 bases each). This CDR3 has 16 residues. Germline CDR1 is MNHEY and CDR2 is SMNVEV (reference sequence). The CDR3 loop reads CASSSPGQGWYNGQFF. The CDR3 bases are TGTGCCAGCAGTTCCCCGGGGCAGGGTTGGTACAATGGGCAGTTCTTC.

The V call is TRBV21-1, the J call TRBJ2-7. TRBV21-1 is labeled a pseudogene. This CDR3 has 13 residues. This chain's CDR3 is CASSKGVDYEQYV. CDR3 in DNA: TGTGCCAGCAGCAAAGGGGTGGACTACGAGCAGTACGTC.

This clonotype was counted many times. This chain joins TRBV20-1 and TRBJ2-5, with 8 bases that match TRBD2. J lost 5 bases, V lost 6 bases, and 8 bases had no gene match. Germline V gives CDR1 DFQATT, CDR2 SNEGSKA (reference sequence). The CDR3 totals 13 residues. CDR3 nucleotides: TGCAGTGCCCCAAGGACTAGCTTGGAGACCCAGTACTTC. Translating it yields CSAPRTSLETQYF.

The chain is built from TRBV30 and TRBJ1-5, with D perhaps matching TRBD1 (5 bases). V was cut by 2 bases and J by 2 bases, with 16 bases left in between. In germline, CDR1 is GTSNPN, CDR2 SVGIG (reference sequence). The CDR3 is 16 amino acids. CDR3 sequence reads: CAWSRSGKGRNQPQHF. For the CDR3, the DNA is TGTGCCTGGAGTCGTTCAGGGAAGGGTCGCAATCAGCCCCAGCATTTT.

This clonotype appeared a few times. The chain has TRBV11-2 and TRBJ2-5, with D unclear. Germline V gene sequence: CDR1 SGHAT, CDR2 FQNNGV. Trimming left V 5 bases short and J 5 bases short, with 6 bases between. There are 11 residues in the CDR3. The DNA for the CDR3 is TGTGCCAGCAGCGTGATGGAGACCCAGTACTTC. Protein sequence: CASSVMETQYF. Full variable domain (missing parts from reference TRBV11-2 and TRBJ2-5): EAGVAQSPRYKIIEKRQSVAFWCNPISGHATLYWYQQILGQGPKLLIQFQNNGVVDDSQLPKDRFSAERLKGVDSTLKIQPAKLEDSAVYLCASSVMETQYFGPGTRLLVL.

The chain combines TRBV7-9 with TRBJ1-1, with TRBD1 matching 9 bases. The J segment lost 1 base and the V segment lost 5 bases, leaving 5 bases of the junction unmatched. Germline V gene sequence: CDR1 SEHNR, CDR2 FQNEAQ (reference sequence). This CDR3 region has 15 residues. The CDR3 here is CASSLGQGTNTEAFF. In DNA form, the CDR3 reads TGTGCCAGCAGCCTGGGACAGGGAACGAACACTGAAGCTTTCTTT.

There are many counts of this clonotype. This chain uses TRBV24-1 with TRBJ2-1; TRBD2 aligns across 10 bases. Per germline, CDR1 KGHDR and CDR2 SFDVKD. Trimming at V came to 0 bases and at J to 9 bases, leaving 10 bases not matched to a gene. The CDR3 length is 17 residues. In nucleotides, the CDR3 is TGTGCCACCAGTGATTTGTCGTCTAGCGGGGGCCCTTTTGAGCAGTTCTTC. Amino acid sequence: CATSDLSSSGGPFEQFF.

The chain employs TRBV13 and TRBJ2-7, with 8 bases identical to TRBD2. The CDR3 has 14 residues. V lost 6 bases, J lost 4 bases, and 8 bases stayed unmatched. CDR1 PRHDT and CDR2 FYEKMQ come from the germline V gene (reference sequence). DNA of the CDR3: TGTGCCAGCAGTCTTAGCGGGGTCCCATACGAGCAGTACTTC. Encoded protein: CASSLSGVPYEQYF. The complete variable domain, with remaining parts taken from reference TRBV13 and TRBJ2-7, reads AAGVIQSPRHLIKEKRETATLKCYPIPRHDTVYWYQQGPGQDPQFLISFYEKMQSDKGSIPDRFSAQQFSDYHSELNMSSLELGDSALYFCASSLSGVPYEQYFGPGTRLTVT.

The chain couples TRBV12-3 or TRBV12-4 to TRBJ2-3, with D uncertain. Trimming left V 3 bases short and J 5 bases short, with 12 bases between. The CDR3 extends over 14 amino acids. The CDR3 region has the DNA TGTGCCAGCAGTTTTGATGGGATGGGAGATACGCAGTATTTT. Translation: CASSFDGMGDTQYF.

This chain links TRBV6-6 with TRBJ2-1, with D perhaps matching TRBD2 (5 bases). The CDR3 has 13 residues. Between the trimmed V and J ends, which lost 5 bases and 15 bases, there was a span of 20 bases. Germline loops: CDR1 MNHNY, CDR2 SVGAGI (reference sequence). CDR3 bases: TGTGCCAGCAGTCCTGATGGACCGTCGGCGGGGTTCTTC. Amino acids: CASSPDGPSAGFF.

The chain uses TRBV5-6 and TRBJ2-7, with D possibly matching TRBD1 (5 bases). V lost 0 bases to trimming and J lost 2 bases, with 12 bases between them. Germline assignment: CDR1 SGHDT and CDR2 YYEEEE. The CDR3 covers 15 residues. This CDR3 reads CASSLGAGPTYEQYF. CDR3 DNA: TGTGCCAGCAGCTTGGGGGCAGGGCCGACCTACGAGCAGTACTTC.

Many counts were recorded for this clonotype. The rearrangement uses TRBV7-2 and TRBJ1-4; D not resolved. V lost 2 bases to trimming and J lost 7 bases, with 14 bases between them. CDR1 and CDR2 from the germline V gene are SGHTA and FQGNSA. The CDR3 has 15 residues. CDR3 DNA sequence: TGTGCCAGCAGCTTAAATGAGGGAAACGGTGAAAAACTGTTTTTT. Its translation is CASSLNEGNGEKLFF.

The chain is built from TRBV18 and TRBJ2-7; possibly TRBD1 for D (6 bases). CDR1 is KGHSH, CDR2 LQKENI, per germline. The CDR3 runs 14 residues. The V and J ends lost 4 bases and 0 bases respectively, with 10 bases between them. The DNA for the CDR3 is TGTGCCAGCTCACTCCGGGACACCTCCTACGAGCAGTACTTC. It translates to CASSLRDTSYEQYF.

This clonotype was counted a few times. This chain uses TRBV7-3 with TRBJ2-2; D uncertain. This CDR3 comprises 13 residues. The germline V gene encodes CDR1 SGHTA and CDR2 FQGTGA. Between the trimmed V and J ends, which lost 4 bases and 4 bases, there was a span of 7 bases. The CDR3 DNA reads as TGTGCCAGCAGCTCTGACTCCACCGGGGAGCTGTTTTTT. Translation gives CASSSDSTGELFF. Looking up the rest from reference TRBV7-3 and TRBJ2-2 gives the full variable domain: GAGVSQTPSNKVTEKGKYVELRCDPISGHTALYWYRQSLGQGPEFLIYFQGTGAADDSGLPNDRFFAVRPEGSVSTLKIQRTERGDSAVYLCASSSDSTGELFFGEGSRLTVL.